The clone carrying this T cell receptor beta chain was recorded a few times. Its antigen is unidentified. The data are from a study of CD8 T cells in ankylosing spondylitis. Each CDR3 protein gets one entry after TCRdb re-called the 5' RACE reads with MiXCR. The sample consists of 200,000 to 250,000 distinct CDR3 sequences, about 17% of them appearing once. Broader study findings: Made up of fewer than ten highly homologous variants, a TCR beta motif appeared characteristic of ankylosing spondylitis blood. The authors found the disease-linked clones to be CD8+ and relatively rare in peripheral blood.

The receptor was isolated from a male donor with ankylosing spondylitis. Sequenced sample: blood, either unsorted or a sorted T cell fraction (not recorded which).

CDR3 residues: CASSFSGGASEQFF. Written as DNA, the CDR3 is TGTGCCAGCAGCTTTAGCGGGGGGGCCTCTGAGCAGTTCTTC. The V call is TRBV5-4, the J call TRBJ2-1, with 11 bases identical to TRBD2. The CDR3 runs 14 residues. Germline CDR1 reads SGHNT; CDR2 reads YYREEE (reference sequence). V gave up 2 bases and J gave up 9 bases; unmatched junction bases: 4.